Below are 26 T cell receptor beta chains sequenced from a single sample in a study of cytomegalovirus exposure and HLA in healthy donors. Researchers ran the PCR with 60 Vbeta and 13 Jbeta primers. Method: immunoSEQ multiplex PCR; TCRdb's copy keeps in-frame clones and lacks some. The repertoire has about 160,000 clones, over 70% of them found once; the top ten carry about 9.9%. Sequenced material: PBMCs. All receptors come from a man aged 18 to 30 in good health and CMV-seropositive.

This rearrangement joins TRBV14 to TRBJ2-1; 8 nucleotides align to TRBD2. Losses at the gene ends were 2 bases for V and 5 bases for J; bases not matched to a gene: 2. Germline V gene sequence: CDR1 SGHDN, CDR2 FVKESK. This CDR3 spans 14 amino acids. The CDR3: CASSQILADNEQFF. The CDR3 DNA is TGTGCCAGCAGCCAAATACTAGCGGACAATGAGCAGTTCTTC.

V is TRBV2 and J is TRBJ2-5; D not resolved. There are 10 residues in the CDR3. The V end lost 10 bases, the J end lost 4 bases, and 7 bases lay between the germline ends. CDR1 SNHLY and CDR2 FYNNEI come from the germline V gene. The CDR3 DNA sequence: TGTGCCACCTTCCTAGAGACCCAGTACTTC. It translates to CATFLETQYF.

CDR3 nucleotide sequence: TGTGCCAGCAGTTCAGGGGCAAGGAACTACGAGCAGTACTTC. Amino acids: CASSSGARNYEQYF. The chain links TRBV5-6 to TRBJ2-7; a weak D match, TRBD1 (6 bases). The CDR3 has 14 residues. Germline lookup yields CDR1 SGHDT and CDR2 YYEEEE. The V gene lost 5 bases and the J gene lost 3 bases, with 15 bases spanning the gap.

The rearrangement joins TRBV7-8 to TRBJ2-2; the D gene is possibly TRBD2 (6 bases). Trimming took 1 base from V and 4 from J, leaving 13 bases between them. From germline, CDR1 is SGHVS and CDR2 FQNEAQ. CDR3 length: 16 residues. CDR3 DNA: TGTGCCAGCAGCTTAGTTACGGGAGTGAGCACCGGGGAGCTGTTTTTT. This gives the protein CASSLVTGVSTGELFF.

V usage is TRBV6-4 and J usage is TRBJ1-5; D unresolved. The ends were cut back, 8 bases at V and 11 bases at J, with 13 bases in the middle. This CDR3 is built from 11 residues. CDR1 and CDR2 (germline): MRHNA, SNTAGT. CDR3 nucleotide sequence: TGTGCCAGCCCGAAGTCTGGAGCCCAGCATTTT. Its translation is CASPKSGAQHF.

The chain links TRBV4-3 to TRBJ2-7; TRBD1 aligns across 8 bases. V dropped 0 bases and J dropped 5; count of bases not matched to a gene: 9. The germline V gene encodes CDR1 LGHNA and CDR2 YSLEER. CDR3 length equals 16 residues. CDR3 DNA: TGCGCCAGCAGCCAAGAACTGATCGCAGGGGGCGACGAGCAGTACTTC. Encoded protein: CASSQELIAGGDEQYF.

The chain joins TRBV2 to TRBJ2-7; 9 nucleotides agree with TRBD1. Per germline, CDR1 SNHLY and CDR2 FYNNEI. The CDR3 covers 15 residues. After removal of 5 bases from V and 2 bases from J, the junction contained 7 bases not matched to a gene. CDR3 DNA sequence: TGTGCCAGCAGTTTGACAGGGGGGCCTCCCTACGAGCAGTACTTC. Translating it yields CASSLTGGPPYEQYF.

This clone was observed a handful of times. The CDR3 coding sequence is TGTGCCAGCAGCCCTGGGACGGGGGGTTGGCCCCAGCATTTT. Encoded protein: CASSPGTGGWPQHF. This sequence joins TRBV7-9 and TRBJ1-5, with D possibly TRBD1 on 5 matching bases. This CDR3 spans 14 amino acids. V shed 5 bases and J shed 9 bases, with 17 bases lying between them. Germline assignment: CDR1 SEHNR and CDR2 FQNEAQ (reference sequence).

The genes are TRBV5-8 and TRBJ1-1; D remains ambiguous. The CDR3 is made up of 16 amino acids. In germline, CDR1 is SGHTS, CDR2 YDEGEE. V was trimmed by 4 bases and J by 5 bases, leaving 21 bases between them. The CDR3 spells CASSDVWVDFDTEAFF. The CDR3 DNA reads TGTGCCAGCAGCGACGTGTGGGTGGACTTCGATACTGAAGCTTTCTTT.

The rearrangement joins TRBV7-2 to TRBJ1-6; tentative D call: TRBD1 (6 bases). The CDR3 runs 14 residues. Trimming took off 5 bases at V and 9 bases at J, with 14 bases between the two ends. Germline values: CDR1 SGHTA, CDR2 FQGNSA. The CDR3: CASSVEQGLSPLHF. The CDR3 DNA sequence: TGTGCCAGCAGCGTTGAACAGGGTCTTTCACCCCTCCACTTT. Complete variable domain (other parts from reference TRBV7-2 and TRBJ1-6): GAGVSQSPSNKVTEKGKDVELRCDPISGHTALYWYRQSLGQGLEFLIYFQGNSAPDKSGLPSDRFSAERTGGSVSTLTIQRTQQEDSAVYLCASSVEQGLSPLHFGNGTRLTVT.

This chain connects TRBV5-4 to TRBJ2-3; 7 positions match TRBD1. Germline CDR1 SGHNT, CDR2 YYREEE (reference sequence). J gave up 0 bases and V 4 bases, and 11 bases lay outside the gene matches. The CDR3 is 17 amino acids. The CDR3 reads CASSARTGDTSTDTQYF. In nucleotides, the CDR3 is TGTGCCAGCAGCGCCCGTACAGGGGATACTAGCACAGATACGCAGTATTTT. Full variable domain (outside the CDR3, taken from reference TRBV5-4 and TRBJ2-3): ETGVTQSPTHLIKTRGQQVTLRCSSQSGHNTVSWYQQALGQGPQFIFQYYREEENGRGNFPPRFSGLQFPNYSSELNVNALELDDSALYLCASSARTGDTSTDTQYFGPGTRLTVL.

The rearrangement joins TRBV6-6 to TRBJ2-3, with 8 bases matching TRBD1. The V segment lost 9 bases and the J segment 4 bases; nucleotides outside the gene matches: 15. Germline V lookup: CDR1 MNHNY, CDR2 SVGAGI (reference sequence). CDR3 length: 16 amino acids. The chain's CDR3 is CASSARTGRVSDTQYF. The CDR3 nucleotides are TGTGCCAGTAGTGCCCGGACAGGGCGTGTGTCAGATACGCAGTATTTT.

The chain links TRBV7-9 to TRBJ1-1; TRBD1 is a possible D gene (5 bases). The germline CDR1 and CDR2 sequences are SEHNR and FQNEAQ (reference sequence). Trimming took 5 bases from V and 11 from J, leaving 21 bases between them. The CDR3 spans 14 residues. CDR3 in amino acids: CASSPRGEGYRAFF. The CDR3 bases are TGTGCCAGCAGCCCTCGGGGGGAGGGGTATAGGGCTTTCTTT. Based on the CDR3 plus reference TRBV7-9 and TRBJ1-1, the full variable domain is DTGVSQNPRHKITKRGQNVTFRCDPISEHNRLYWYRQTLGQGPEFLTYFQNEAQLEKSRLLSDRFSAERPKGSFSTLEIQRTEQGDSAMYLCASSPRGEGYRAFFGQGTRLTVV.

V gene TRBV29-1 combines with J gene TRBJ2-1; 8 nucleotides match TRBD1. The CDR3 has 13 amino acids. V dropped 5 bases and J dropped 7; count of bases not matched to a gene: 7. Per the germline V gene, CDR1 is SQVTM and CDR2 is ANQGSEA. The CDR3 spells CSVRPTGANEQFF. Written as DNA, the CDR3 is TGCAGCGTTCGACCGACAGGGGCTAATGAGCAGTTCTTC.

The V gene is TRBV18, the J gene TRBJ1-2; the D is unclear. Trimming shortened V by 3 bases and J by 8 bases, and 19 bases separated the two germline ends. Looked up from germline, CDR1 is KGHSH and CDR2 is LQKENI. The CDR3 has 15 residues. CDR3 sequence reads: CASSPGQAAGGGYTF. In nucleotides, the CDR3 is TGTGCCAGCTCACCTGGGCAGGCGGCAGGAGGGGGCTACACCTTC.

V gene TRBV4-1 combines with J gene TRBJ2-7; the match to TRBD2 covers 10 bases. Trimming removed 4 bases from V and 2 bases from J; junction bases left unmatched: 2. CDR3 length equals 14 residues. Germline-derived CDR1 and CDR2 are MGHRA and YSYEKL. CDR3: CASSPTSGAYEQYF. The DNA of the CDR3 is TGCGCCAGCAGCCCAACTAGCGGGGCCTACGAGCAGTACTTC.

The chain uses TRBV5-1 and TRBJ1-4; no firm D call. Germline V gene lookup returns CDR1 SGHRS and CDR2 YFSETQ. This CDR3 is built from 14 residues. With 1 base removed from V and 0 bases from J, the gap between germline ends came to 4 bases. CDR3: CASSLYATNEKLFF. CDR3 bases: TGCGCCAGCAGCTTGTATGCAACTAATGAAAAACTGTTTTTT.

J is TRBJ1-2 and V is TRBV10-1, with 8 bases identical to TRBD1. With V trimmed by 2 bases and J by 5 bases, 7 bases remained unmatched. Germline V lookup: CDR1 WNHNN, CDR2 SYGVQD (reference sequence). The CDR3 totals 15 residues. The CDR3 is CASSEDRGLGYGYTF. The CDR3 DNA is TGCGCCAGCAGTGAGGACAGGGGCCTGGGGTATGGCTACACCTTC.

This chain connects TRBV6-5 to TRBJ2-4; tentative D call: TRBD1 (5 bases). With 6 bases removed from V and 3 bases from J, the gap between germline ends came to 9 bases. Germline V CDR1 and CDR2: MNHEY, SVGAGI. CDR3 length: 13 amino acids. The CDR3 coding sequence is TGTGCCAGCAGCCGTGACAGCAAAAACATTCAGTACTTC. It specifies CASSRDSKNIQYF.

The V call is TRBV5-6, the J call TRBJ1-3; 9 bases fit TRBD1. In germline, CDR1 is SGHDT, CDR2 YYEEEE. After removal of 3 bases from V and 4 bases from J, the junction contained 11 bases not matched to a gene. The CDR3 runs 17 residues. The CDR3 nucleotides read TGTGCCAGCAGCTGGACGCCGGGGACAGGGAGAGGAAACACCATATATTTT. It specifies CASSWTPGTGRGNTIYF.

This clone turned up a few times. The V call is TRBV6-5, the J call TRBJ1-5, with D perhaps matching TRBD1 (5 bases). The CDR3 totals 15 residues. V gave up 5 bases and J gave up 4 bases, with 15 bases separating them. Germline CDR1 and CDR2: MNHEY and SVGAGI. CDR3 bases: TGTGCCAGCAGTATGACGGGAGGGGCGAATCAGCCCCAGCATTTT. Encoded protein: CASSMTGGANQPQHF.

CDR3 sequence: CASSLRTGYGELFF. CDR3 nucleotides: TGCGCCAGCAGCTTGCGGACAGGGTACGGGGAGCTGTTTTTT. This sequence joins TRBV5-1 and TRBJ2-2; TRBD1 agrees at 8 bases. J was trimmed by 7 bases and V by 1 base; bases with no gene match: 3. Germline V lookup: CDR1 SGHRS, CDR2 YFSETQ. This CDR3 region has 14 residues.

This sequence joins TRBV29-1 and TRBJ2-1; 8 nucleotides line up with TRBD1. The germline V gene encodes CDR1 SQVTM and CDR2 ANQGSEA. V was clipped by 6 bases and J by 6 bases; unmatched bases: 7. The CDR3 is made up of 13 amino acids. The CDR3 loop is CSVARTGSNEQFF. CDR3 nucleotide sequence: TGCAGCGTAGCTCGGACAGGGAGCAATGAGCAGTTCTTC.

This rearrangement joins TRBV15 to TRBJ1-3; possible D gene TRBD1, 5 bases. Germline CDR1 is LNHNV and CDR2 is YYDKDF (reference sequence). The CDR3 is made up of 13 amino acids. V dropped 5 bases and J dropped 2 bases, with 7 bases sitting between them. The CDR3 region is CATSPDTGNTIYF. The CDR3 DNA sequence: TGTGCCACCAGCCCGGACACTGGAAACACCATATATTTT. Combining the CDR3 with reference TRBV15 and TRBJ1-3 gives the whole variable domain DAMVIQNPRYQVTQFGKPVTLSCSQTLNHNVMYWYQQKSSQAPKLLFHYYDKDFNNEADTPDNFQSRRPNTSFCFLDIRSPGLGDTAMYLCATSPDTGNTIYFGEGSWLTVV.

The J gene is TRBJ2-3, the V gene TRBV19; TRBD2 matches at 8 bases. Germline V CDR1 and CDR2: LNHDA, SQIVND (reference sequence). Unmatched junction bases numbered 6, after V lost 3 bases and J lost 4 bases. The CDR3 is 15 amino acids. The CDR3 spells CASSISGSPADTQYF. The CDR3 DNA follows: TGTGCCAGTAGTATCAGCGGGAGTCCGGCAGATACGCAGTATTTT. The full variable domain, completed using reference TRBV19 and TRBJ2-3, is DGGITQSPKYLFRKEGQNVTLSCEQNLNHDAMYWYRQDPGQGLRLIYYSQIVNDFQKGDIAEGYSVSREKKESFPLTVTSAQKNPTAFYLCASSISGSPADTQYFGPGTRLTVL.

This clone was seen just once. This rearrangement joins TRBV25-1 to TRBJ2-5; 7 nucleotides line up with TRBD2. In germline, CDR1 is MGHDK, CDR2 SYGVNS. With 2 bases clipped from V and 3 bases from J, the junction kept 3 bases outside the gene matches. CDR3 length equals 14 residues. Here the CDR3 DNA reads TGTGCCAGCAGTGAACTGGGGGGGAAAGAGACCCAGTACTTC. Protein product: CASSELGGKETQYF.